Following are 5 T cell receptor beta chains from one sample sequenced in a study of human T cells and chemical hapten exposure. TCRdb itself ran the RACE reads through MiXCR, one entry per CDR3 protein. This table holds around 99,000 distinct CDR3 sequences, approximately 13% found once. Time point noted: patch test 1, 2 weeks after DPC sensitization. The treatment: therapeutic diphenylcyclopropenone sensitization with weekly scalp DPC. Sequenced here: whole blood, sampled in connection with sensitization to the hapten diphenylcyclopropenone (DPC). The receptors stem from a woman between 35 and 50 years old with alopecia areata. Some clones in this sample may be carry-over from other donors' samples.

The chain joins TRBV11-3 to TRBJ2-1, with D tentatively TRBD2 (5 bases). Germline V gene lookup returns CDR1 SGHNT and CDR2 YENEEA. CDR3 size: 16 residues. Deletions cut 2 bases from V and 2 bases from J, with 13 bases between. CDR3 sequence: CASSLSSGSTYNEQFF. CDR3 coding DNA: TGTGCCAGCAGCTTAAGTTCGGGAAGTACCTACAATGAGCAGTTCTTC. Together with reference TRBV11-3 and TRBJ2-1, the CDR3 gives the full variable domain: EAGVVQSPRYKIIEKKQPVAFWCNPISGHNTLYWYLQNLGQGPELLIRYENEEAVDDSQLPKDRFSAERLKGVDSTLKIQPAELGDSAVYLCASSLSSGSTYNEQFFGPGTRLTVL.

In its sample, this clonotype was seen many times. The rearrangement joins TRBV2 to TRBJ2-2; the D gene could be TRBD1 or TRBD2 (5 bases each). The CDR3 totals 13 residues. Per the germline V gene, CDR1 is SNHLY and CDR2 is FYNNEI. The CDR3 spells CVQEDLNTGELFF. The CDR3 DNA reads TGTGTACAGGAGGACTTGAACACCGGGGAGCTGTTTTTT.

This clonotype has a count of ten or more. The chain carries TRBV5-1 and TRBJ2-7; D remains ambiguous. V lost 0 bases to trimming and J lost 0 bases, with 10 bases between them. Per germline, CDR1 SGHRS and CDR2 YFSETQ. This CDR3 is built from 15 residues. The CDR3 is CASSLGPATSYEQYF. The CDR3 DNA follows: TGCGCCAGCAGCTTGGGACCAGCCACCTCCTACGAGCAGTACTTC.

The rearrangement uses TRBV5-6 and TRBJ2-1; 7 nucleotides line up with TRBD2. The CDR3 extends over 15 amino acids. Trimming at V came to 0 bases and at J to 7 bases, leaving 7 bases not matched to a gene. The germline gives CDR1 SGHDT, CDR2 YYEEEE. Here the CDR3 reads CASSLDGEGFNEQFF. The CDR3, as DNA: TGTGCCAGCAGCTTGGACGGGGAGGGCTTTAATGAGCAGTTCTTC.

This clonotype was seen only a few times. The rearrangement links TRBV12-3 or TRBV12-4 to TRBJ1-2, with D perhaps matching TRBD1 (5 bases). The ends were cut back, 2 bases at V and 6 bases at J, with 10 bases in the middle. The CDR3 is 13 residues long. In DNA form, the CDR3 reads TGTGCCAGCAGTTTACAGGGTCAGGATGGCTACACCTTC. It yields the protein CASSLQGQDGYTF.